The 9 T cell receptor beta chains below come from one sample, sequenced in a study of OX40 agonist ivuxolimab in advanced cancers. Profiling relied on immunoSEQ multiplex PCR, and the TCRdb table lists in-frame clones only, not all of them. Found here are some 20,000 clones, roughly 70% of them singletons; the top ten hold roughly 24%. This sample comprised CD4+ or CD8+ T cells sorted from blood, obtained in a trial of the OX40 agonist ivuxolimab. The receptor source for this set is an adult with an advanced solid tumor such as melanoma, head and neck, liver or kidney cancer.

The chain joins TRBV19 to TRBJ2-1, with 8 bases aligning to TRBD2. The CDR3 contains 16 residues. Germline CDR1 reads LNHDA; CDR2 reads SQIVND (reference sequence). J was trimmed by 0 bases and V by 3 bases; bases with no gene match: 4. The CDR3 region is CASSIHSGNSYNEQFF. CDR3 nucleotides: TGTGCCAGTAGTATCCATAGCGGGAACTCCTACAATGAGCAGTTCTTC.

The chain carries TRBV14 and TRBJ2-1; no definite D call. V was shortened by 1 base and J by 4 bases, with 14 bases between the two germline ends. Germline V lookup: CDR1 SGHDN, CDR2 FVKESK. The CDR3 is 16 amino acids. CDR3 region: CASSQVGKSAYNEQFF. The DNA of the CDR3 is TGTGCCAGCAGCCAAGTAGGCAAGTCAGCTTACAATGAGCAGTTCTTC.

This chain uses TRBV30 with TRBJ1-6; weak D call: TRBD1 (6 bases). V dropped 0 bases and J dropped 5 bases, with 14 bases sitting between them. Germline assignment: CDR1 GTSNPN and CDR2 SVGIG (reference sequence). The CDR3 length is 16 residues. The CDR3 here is CAWSVDRNANNSPLHF. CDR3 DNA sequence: TGTGCCTGGAGTGTAGACAGGAACGCCAATAATTCACCCCTCCACTTT.

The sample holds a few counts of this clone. CDR3 sequence reads: CAWKGEGNEQFF. The CDR3 region has the DNA TGTGCCTGGAAGGGAGAGGGCAATGAGCAGTTCTTC. The genes are TRBV30 and TRBJ2-1; possible D gene TRBD2, 5 bases. Germline assignment: CDR1 GTSNPN and CDR2 SVGIG (reference sequence). This CDR3 has 12 residues. The V end lost 4 bases, the J end lost 6 bases, and 10 bases lay between the germline ends. The full variable domain, its missing parts supplied by reference TRBV30 and TRBJ2-1, is SQTIHQWPATLVQPVGSPLSLECTVEGTSNPNLYWYRQAAGRGLQLLFYSVGIGQISSEVPQNLSASRPQDRQFILSSKKLLLSDSGFYLCAWKGEGNEQFFGPGTRLTVL.

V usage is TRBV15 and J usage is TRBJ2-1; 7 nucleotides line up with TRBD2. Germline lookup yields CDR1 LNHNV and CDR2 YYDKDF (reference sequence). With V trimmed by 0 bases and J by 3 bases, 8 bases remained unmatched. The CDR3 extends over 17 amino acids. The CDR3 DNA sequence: TGTGCCACCAGCAGAGATCTATATGGGGACTACTACAATGAGCAGTTCTTC. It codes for CATSRDLYGDYYNEQFF.

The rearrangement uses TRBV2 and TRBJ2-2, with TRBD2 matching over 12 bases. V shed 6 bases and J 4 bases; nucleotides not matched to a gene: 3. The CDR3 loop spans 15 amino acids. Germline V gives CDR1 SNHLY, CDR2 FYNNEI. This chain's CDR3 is CASRGLAGGTGELFF. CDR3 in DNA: TGTGCCAGCAGGGGACTAGCGGGTGGCACCGGGGAGCTGTTTTTT.

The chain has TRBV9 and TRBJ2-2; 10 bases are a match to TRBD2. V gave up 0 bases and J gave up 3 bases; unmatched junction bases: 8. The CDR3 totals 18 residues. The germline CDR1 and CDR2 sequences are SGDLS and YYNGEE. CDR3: CASSVDGSGGPYTGELFF. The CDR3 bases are TGTGCCAGCAGCGTAGACGGTAGCGGGGGGCCCTACACCGGGGAGCTGTTTTTT.

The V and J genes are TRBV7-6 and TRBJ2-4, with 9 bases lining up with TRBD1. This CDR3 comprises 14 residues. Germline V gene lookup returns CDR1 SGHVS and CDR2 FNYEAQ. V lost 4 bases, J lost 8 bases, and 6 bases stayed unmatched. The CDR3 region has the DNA TGTGCCAGCAGCTCGGGGACAGGGTACGACATTCAGTACTTC. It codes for CASSSGTGYDIQYF. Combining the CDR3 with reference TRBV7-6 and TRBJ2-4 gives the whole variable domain GAGVSQSPRYKVTKRGQDVALRCDPISGHVSLYWYRQALGQGPEFLTYFNYEAQQDKSGLPNDRFSAERPEGSISTLTIQRTEQRDSAMYRCASSSGTGYDIQYFGAGTRLSVL.

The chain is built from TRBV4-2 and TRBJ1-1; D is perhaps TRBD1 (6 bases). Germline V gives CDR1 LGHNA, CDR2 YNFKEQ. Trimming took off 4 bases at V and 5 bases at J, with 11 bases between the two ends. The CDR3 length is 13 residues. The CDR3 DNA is TGTGCCAGCAGCCCTACAGGGAAAACTGAAGCTTTCTTT. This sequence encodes CASSPTGKTEAFF.